This T cell receptor beta chain is from a study of response to subunit inactivated influenza vaccine. Study-wide points: That few new T cells are recruited by each seasonal influenza vaccination was the authors' suggestion.

TCRdb processed the RT-PCR reads anew with MiXCR; each CDR3 protein has one entry. The sample holds 200,000 to 300,000 distinct CDR3 sequences, less than 15% seen once. This clonotype was seen more than once but under ten times. What it binds is not known. This CDR3 comprises 9 residues. V was pared by 10 bases and J by 8 bases, with 5 bases between. Germline V gene lookup returns CDR1 SGHVS and CDR2 FNYEAQ. The clonotype comes from a man between 45 and 60 years old who received an inactivated influenza vaccine. The chain is built from TRBV7-6 and TRBJ1-4; D not resolved. The source material was non-naive T cells sorted from PBMCs, sampled around 14 days before vaccination. In DNA form, the CDR3 reads TGTGCCAACCCGGAAAAACTGTTTTTT. It is translated as CANPEKLFF.